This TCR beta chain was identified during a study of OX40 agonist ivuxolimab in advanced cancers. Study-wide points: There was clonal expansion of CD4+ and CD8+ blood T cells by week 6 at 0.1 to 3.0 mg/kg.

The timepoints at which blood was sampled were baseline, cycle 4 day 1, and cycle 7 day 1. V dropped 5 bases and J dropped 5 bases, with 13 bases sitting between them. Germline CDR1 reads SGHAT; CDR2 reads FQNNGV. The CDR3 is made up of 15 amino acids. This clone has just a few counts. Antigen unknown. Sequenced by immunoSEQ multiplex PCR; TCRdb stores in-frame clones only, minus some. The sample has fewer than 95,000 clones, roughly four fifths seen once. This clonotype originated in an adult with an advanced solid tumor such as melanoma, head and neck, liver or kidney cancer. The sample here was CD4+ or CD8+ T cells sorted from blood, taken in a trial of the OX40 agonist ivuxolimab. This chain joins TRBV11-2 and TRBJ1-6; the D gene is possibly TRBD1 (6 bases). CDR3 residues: CASSPGGRNNSPLHF. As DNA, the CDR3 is TGTGCCAGCAGCCCCGGGGGCAGAAATAATTCACCCCTCCACTTT.